This TCR beta chain stems from a study of T cells in Graves' hyperthyroidism and ophthalmopathy. Whole-study results and caveats: Median prediction lead before ophthalmopathy onset was 5 to 7.5 months with the model. From stable hyperthyroidism, ophthalmopathy was set apart by a 13 V-J model. Blood samples included most of the expanded thyroid clonotypes exceeding 0.001.

A word on this clonotype: The antigen remains undetermined. It may be a read error: a sequence one base away is much more abundant.

Losses at the gene ends were 5 bases for V and 4 bases for J; bases not matched to a gene: 12. The CDR3 contains 16 residues. The germline V gene encodes CDR1 MNHEY and CDR2 SVGEGT. TCR beta CDR3 region amplification was performed from RNA transcripts. HTBI primers were the set used in a first-round RT-PCR of the TCR CDR3. From the multiplex PCR reads, TCRdb called clonotypes with MiXCR, one entry per CDR3 protein. The sample gives 500,000 to 650,000 distinct CDR3 sequences, approximately 48% of which show up once; approximately 44% is in the top ten. The receptor comes from an adult woman with Graves' disease, either hyperthyroidism or ophthalmopathy (not recorded which). The sequenced sample consisted of peripheral blood or thyroid tissue (not recorded which). V is TRBV6-2 or TRBV6-3 and J is TRBJ1-1, with 8 bases identical to TRBD1. Here the CDR3 DNA reads TGTGCCAGCAGTCTAGGATATGGACAGGGAGGCACTGAAGCTTTCTTT. This encodes CASSLGYGQGGTEAFF.